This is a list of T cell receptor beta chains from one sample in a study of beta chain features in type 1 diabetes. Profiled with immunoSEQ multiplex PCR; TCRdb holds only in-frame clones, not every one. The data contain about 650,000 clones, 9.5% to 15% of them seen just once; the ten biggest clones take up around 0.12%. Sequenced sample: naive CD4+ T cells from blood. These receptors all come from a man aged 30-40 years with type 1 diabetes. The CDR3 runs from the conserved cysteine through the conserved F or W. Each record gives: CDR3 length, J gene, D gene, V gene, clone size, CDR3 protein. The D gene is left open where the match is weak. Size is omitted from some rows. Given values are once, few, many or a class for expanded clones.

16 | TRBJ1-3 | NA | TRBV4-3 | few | CASSQGTVYSGNTIYF
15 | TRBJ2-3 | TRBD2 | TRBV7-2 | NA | CASSLTRGGADTQYF
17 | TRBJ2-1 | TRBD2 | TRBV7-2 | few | CASSPAASGGSYNEQFF
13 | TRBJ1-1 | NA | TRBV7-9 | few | CASRLSRTANAFF
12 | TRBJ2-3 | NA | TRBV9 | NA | CASSAFTDTQYF
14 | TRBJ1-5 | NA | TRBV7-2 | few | CASSPSQVWEPQHF
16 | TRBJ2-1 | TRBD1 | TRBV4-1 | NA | CASSQDTGASYNEQFF
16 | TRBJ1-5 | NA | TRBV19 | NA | CASFPRGEGRNQPQHF
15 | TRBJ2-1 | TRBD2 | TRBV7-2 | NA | CASSLGTSGGNEQFF
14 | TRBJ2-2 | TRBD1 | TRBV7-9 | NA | CATPGQTNTGELFF
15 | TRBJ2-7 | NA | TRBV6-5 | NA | CASSYGVDSSYEQYF
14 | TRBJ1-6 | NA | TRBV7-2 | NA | CASSLKQQGSPLHF
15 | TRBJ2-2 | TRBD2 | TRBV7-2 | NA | CASRPGSSGTGELFF
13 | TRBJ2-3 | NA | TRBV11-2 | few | CASSSLLADTQYF
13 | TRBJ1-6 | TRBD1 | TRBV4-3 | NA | CASSYQGDSPLHF
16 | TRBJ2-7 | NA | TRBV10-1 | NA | CASSVIEGRPDHEQYF
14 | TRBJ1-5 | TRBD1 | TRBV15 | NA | CATSRTGQPGPQHF
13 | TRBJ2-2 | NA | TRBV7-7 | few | CASSLQDTGELFF
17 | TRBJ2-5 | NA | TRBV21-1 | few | CASSKAPSLAGQETQYF
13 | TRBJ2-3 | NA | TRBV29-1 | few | CSVEGPSTDTQYF
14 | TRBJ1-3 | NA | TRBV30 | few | CAWSWGEIGNTIYF
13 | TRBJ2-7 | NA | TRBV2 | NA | CASSVRGLGEQYF
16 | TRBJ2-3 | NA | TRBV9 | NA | CASSPRGPSGTDTQYF
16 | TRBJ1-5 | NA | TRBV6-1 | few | CASSDRAPSSNQPQHF
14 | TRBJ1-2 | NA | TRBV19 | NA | CASSPDMTSYGYTF
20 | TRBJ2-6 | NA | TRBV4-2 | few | CASSQMLRSTSISGANVLTF
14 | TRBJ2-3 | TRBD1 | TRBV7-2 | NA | CASSFGQAPDTQYF
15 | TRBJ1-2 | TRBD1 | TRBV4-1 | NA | CASSQTQGWTYGYTF
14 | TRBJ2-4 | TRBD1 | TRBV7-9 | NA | CASSGRDSKNIQYF
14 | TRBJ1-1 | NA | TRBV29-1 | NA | CSVSPVGANTEAFF
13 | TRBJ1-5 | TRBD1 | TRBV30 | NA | CAWRDREDQPQHF
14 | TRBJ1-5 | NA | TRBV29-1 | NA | CSVGTGPSNQPQHF
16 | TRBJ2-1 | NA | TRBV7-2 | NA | CASSLGQRRNHNEQFF
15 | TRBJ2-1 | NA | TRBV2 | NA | CASSAGPTIYNEQFF
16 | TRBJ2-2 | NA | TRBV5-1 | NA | CASSPTRGWNTGELFF
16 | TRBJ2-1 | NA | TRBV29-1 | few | CSVEDYGTSSYNEQFF
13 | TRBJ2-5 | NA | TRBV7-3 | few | CASSRDREETQYF
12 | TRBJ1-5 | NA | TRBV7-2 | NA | CASSLDWQPQHF
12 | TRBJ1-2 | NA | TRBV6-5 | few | CASKPWVGGYTF
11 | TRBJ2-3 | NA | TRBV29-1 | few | CSVGRTDTQYF
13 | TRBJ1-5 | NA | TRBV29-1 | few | CSAQAQPNQPQHF
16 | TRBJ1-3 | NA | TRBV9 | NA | CASSVAPGMGGNTIYF
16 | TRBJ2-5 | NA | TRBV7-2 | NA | CASSSRGIGQVETQYF
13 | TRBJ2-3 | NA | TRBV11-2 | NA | CASSLGVANTQYF
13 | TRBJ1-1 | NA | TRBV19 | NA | CASSLAPSTEAFF
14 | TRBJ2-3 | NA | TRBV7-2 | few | CASSLRQSTDTQYF
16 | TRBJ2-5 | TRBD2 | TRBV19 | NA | CASSVQGAGGQETQYF